This T cell receptor (beta chain) was identified in a study of molecular identifiers for immune sequencing clone quantification. Study-level background: For replicates, RNA isolated from roughly 20,000 or 100,000 naive CD8 cells was divided into five portions, of which four were sequenced. Study-level points and caveats: Sizes of highly expanded clones could be underestimated through identical TCRs sharing a barcode. Clones with over 20 RNA copies captured over 98% of effector molecules but under 1% of naive ones.

TCRdb redid the calling of the PCR reads with MiXCR, one entry per CDR3 protein. Here the sample spans about half a million distinct CDR3 sequences, about 21% being singletons. In this sample, this clonotype turned up a few times. What it binds is unknown. The CDR3 runs 16 residues. J was trimmed by 1 base and V by 4 bases; bases with no gene match: 5. Germline V gives CDR1 GTSNPN, CDR2 SVGIG (reference sequence). The genes are TRBV30 and TRBJ2-3, with 13 nucleotides matching TRBD2. The source material was naive CD8+ T cells from blood, with Jurkat cell RNA spiked in. Described subset: FACS-sorted CD8+CD4-CCR7+CD45RA+ naive T cells. This receptor was identified in a human donor in good health. Some libraries in this study had Jurkat cell RNA spiked in. The CDR3 nucleotides are TGTGCCTGGAATGCCGGACTAGCGGGGGGCACAGATACGCAGTATTTT. Its protein product is CAWNAGLAGGTDTQYF.